This T cell receptor beta chain was profiled in a study of cytomegalovirus exposure and HLA in healthy donors. Findings and caveats of the study: Reports showed the classifier diagnosing cytomegalovirus status with high specificity and sensitivity.

Per the germline V gene, CDR1 is SNHLY and CDR2 is FYNNEI. Trimming cost V 8 bases and J 6 bases; bases outside gene matches: 9. CDR3 length equals 14 residues. TCRdb keeps only in-frame clones here, not all; method: immunoSEQ multiplex PCR. Among just under 65,000 clones listed, just under 95% were seen once. This clone showed up just once. Antigen: not known. The TCR sequence derives from a woman between 18 and 29 years old in good health and CMV-seropositive. The chain recombines TRBV2 with TRBJ2-1; 8 bases are a match to TRBD1. The sample comprised PBMCs. Written as DNA, the CDR3 is TGTGCCAGCGAAACCCAGGGGGCATCCAATGAGCAGTTCTTC. It translates to CASETQGASNEQFF.